Listed here is a single T cell receptor (beta chain). The antigen remains unidentified. This sample stems from a study of shared clonotypes between healthy human individuals. CDR3 length equals 13 residues. Germline CDR1 reads SGDLS; CDR2 reads YYNGEE. V lost 3 bases to trimming and J lost 4 bases, with 9 bases between them. The split of CD4+ cells yielded CD45RA+ naive and CD45RA-negative memory subsets. The study's findings and limits: The study generally estimated greater richness for naive than memory subsets. Only a few donors were included, so the genetic and exposure-history diversity represented was limited. Blood alone was sampled, and tissue repertoires likely differ.

The assay was immunoSEQ multiplex PCR, and TCRdb's table has in-frame clones only and misses some. The data show some 2,000,000 clones, 85% to 95% seen once. The chain has TRBV9 and TRBJ2-3; unclear D gene. This receptor was obtained from a man aged 18 to 35 in good health. The sample consisted of naive CD4+ T cells sorted from blood. Sample subset: CD45RA+ positively selected. The CDR3 sequence: CASSAPSPDTQYF. The CDR3 DNA follows: TGTGCCAGCAGCGCGCCCTCCCCAGATACGCAGTATTTT. Drawing the rest from reference TRBV9 and TRBJ2-3, the complete variable domain is DSGVTQTPKHLITATGQRVTLRCSPRSGDLSVYWYQQSLDQGLQFLIQYYNGEERAKGNILERFSAQQFPDLHSELNLSSLELGDSALYFCASSAPSPDTQYFGPGTRLTVL.